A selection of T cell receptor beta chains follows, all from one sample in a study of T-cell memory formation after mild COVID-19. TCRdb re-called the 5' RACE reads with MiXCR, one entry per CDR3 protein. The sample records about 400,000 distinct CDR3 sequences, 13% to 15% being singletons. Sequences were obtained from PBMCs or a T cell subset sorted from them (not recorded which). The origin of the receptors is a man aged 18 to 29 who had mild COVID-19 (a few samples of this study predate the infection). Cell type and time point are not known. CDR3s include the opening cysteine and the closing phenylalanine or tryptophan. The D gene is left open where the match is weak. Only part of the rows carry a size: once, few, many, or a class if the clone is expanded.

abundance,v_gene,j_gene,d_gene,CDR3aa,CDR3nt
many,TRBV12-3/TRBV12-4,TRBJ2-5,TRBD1,CASSSGTGGGTQYF,TGTGCCAGCAGCTCCGGGACAGGGGGGGGGACCCAGTACTTC
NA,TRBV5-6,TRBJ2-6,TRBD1,CASSMNRDRASGANVLTF,TGTGCCAGCAGCATGAATCGGGACAGGGCCTCTGGGGCCAACGTCCTGACTTTC
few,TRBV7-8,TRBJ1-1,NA,CASSLGRRGPEAFF,TGTGCCAGCAGCTTAGGACGCCGGGGGCCTGAAGCTTTCTTT
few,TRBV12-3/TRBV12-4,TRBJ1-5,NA,CASSLTAYSNQPQHF,TGTGCCAGCAGTTTAACAGCCTATAGCAATCAGCCCCAGCATTTT
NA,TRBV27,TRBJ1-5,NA,CASSLSGSTQPQHF,TGTGCCAGCAGTTTATCGGGGTCTACTCAGCCCCAGCATTTT
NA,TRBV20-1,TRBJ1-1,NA,CSAIRVGTNTEAFF,TGCAGTGCCATCCGGGTAGGGACGAACACTGAAGCTTTCTTT
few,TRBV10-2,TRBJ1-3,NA,CASRMVYSGNTIYF,TGCGCCAGCAGGATGGTTTACTCTGGAAACACCATATATTTT
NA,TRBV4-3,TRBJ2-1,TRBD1,CASSRSYRGRSYNEQFF,TGCGCCAGCAGCCGCAGTTACAGGGGTAGGTCCTACAATGAGCAGTTCTTC
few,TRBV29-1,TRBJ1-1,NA,CSVRMNTEAFF,TGCAGCGTTAGGATGAACACTGAAGCTTTCTTT
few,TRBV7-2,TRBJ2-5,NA,CASSPEVGMETQYF,TGTGCCAGCAGCCCCGAAGTGGGGATGGAGACCCAGTACTTC
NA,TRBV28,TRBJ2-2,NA,CASSQQNTGELFF,TGTGCCAGCAGTCAACAGAACACCGGGGAGCTGTTTTTT
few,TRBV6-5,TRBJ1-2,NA,CASSYSGVGDNYGYTF,TGTGCCAGCAGTTACTCAGGGGTGGGGGATAACTATGGCTACACCTTC
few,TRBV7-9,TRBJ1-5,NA,CASSFMENQPQHF,TGTGCCAGCAGCTTCATGGAAAATCAGCCCCAGCATTTT
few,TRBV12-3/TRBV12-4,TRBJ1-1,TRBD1,CASSYTGGSEAFF,TGTGCCAGCAGCTACACAGGGGGCTCCGAAGCTTTCTTT
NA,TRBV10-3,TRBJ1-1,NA,CAISEPRNTEAFF,TGTGCCATCAGTGAACCGAGAAACACTGAAGCTTTCTTT
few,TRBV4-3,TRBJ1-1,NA,CASSQGQRGGSAEAFF,TGCGCCAGCAGCCAAGGACAGAGGGGTGGAAGCGCTGAAGCTTTCTTT
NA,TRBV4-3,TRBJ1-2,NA,CASSQAGTDNYGYTF,TGCGCCAGCAGCCAGGCCGGGACCGATAACTATGGCTACACCTTC
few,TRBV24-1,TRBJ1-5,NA,CATSTWGGNQPQHF,TGTGCCACCTCGACGTGGGGCGGCAATCAGCCCCAGCATTTT
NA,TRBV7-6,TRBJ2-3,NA,CASSPDLGGSTDTQYF,TGTGCCAGCAGCCCCGATTTAGGGGGATCCACAGATACGCAGTATTTT
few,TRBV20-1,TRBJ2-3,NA,CSARLFTDTQYF,TGCAGTGCTAGACTTTTCACAGATACGCAGTATTTT
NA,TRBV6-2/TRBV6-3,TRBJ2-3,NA,CASSYAIASTDTQYF,TGTGCCAGCAGTTACGCGATAGCGAGCACAGATACGCAGTATTTT
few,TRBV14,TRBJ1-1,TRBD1,CASSQRQGNTEAFF,TGTGCCAGCAGCCAGAGACAGGGGAACACTGAAGCTTTCTTT
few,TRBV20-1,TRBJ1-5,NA,CSAVPGGGNNQPQHF,TGCAGTGCTGTTCCGGGGGGCGGCAACAATCAGCCCCAGCATTTT
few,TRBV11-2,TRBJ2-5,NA,CASSPMGRESETQYF,TGTGCCAGCAGCCCCATGGGCAGGGAATCGGAGACCCAGTACTTC
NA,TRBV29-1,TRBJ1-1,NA,CSVARGDTEAFF,TGCAGCGTCGCTCGGGGGGACACTGAAGCTTTCTTT
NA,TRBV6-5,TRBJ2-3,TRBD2,CASSYFGTSGGVDTQYF,TGTGCCAGCAGTTACTTCGGGACTAGCGGGGGAGTGGATACGCAGTATTTT
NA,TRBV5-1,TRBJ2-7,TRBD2,CASSSRTSASYEQYF,TGCGCCAGCAGCTCCCGGACTAGCGCCAGCTACGAGCAGTACTTC
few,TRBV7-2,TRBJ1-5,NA,CASSSQNQPQHF,TGTGCCAGCAGTTCACAAAATCAGCCCCAGCATTTT
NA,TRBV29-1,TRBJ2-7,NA,CSVDTGAEQYF,TGCAGCGTGGACACCGGAGCCGAGCAGTACTTC
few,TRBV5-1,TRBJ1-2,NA,CASSDWTANYGYTF,TGCGCCAGCAGCGACTGGACGGCAAACTATGGCTACACCTTC
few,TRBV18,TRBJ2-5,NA,CASSAGMGETQYF,TGTGCCAGCTCGGCGGGGATGGGAGAGACCCAGTACTTC